The 12 T cell receptor beta chains below come from one sample, sequenced in a study of blood T cell repertoires in COVID-19. Assay used: immunoSEQ multiplex PCR; TCRdb lists only in-frame clones, some missing. The data contain tens of thousands of clones, 76% of them singletons. The sample consisted of peripheral blood. These receptors all come from a woman aged 45-65 years with active or convalescent COVID-19.

V gene TRBV19 combines with J gene TRBJ2-1; 13 bases map to TRBD2. The V and J ends lost 2 bases and 2 bases, in that order; junction bases with no gene match: 12. Germline CDR1 is LNHDA and CDR2 is SQIVND (reference sequence). The CDR3 contains 20 residues. The CDR3 loop reads CASSIPGTSGIRGAYNEQFF. The CDR3 DNA is TGTGCCAGTAGTATACCCGGGACTAGCGGGATTCGGGGAGCCTACAATGAGCAGTTCTTC.

The V call is TRBV30, the J call TRBJ1-3; 9 bases line up with TRBD1. Germline V lookup: CDR1 GTSNPN, CDR2 SVGIG (reference sequence). This CDR3 region has 17 residues. Germline trimming cut 4 bases from V and 1 base from J; bases unmatched to any gene: 11. The CDR3 nucleotides read TGTGCCTGGATCCCGAATCTCGGACAGGGGTCTGGAAACACCATATATTTT. Encoded protein: CAWIPNLGQGSGNTIYF.

The gene calls are TRBV2 and TRBJ2-5, with D maybe TRBD2 (6 bases). Germline CDR1 SNHLY, CDR2 FYNNEI. The CDR3 consists of 11 residues. The V end was cut by 6 bases, the J end by 7 bases, with 9 bases between. CDR3 DNA: TGTGCCAGCAGGGCCGGGGGGACCCAGTACTTC. Translation: CASRAGGTQYF.

The chain couples TRBV5-4 to TRBJ2-1, with 7 bases matching TRBD1. J was trimmed by 5 bases and V by 2 bases; bases with no gene match: 13. This CDR3 spans 17 amino acids. The germline V gene has CDR1 SGHNT and CDR2 YYREEE (reference sequence). This chain's CDR3 is CASSLLLTRDSNNEQFF. CDR3 bases: TGTGCCAGCAGCTTACTCCTCACACGGGACAGTAACAATGAGCAGTTCTTC.

Concerning this clone: Mismatch with germline at one junction end may stem from a read error. The rearrangement uses TRBV24-1 and TRBJ2-4, with D possibly being TRBD2 (6 bases). The germline V gene has CDR1 KGHDR and CDR2 SFDVKD. The CDR3 runs 12 residues. The CDR3 DNA reads TGTGCCATCAGTACAACGGGGGACATTCAGTACTTC. Protein sequence: CAISTTGDIQYF.

The V call is TRBV12-3 or TRBV12-4, the J call TRBJ2-3; no reliable D call. Trimming pared 8 bases from V and 8 bases from J, leaving 11 bases between. The CDR3 extends over 11 amino acids. As DNA, the CDR3 is TGTGCCAGCCGTGACAAGTTTACGCAGTATTTT. This gives the protein CASRDKFTQYF.

The gene calls are TRBV7-8 and TRBJ1-5; unclear D gene. V gave up 1 base and J gave up 5 bases, with 15 bases separating them. CDR1 and CDR2 (germline): SGHVS, FQNEAQ. The CDR3 loop spans 16 amino acids. CDR3 bases: TGTGCCAGCAGCTTAGTCCACGTGACATTAGATCAGCCCCAGCATTTT. Its protein product is CASSLVHVTLDQPQHF.

This clone came up a few times. The chain employs TRBV5-8 and TRBJ1-5, with unresolved D. This CDR3 has 12 residues. Germline V gene lookup returns CDR1 SGHTS and CDR2 YDEGEE. Trimming stripped 0 bases from V and 6 bases from J, with 4 bases between. The CDR3 DNA reads TGTGCCAGCAGCTTGGCCGTTCAGCCCCAGCATTTT. Its translation: CASSLAVQPQHF.

The rearrangement uses TRBV12-2 and TRBJ2-2; the table names TRBD1, a call not compared with the DNA. TRBV12-2 is annotated as a pseudogene. The CDR3 runs to 18 residues. This chain's CDR3 is CASRQRTGPPANTGELFF. In DNA form, the CDR3 reads TGTGCAAGTCGCCAAAGGACAGGGCCCCCCGCGAACACCGGGGAGCTGTTTTTT.

V gene TRBV5-6 combines with J gene TRBJ2-7, with 9 bases aligning to TRBD1. CDR1 is SGHDT and CDR2 is YYEEEE in the germline V gene. The V segment lost 3 bases and the J segment 0 bases; nucleotides outside the gene matches: 1. The CDR3 runs to 14 residues. CDR3 protein: CASSWDRASYEQYF. The CDR3 bases are TGTGCCAGCAGCTGGGACAGGGCCTCCTACGAGCAGTACTTC.

The rearrangement uses TRBV7-2 and TRBJ2-1; 7 bases line up with TRBD2. The germline V gene encodes CDR1 SGHTA and CDR2 FQGNSA. The CDR3 sequence is 16 residues long. Losses at the gene ends were 1 base for V and 3 bases for J; bases not matched to a gene: 6. The CDR3 bases are TGTGCCAGCAGCTTAGAGGGCTCTAGCGGCTACAATGAGCAGTTCTTC. Translation gives CASSLEGSSGYNEQFF.

The V and J genes are TRBV7-3 and TRBJ2-5, with D possibly TRBD1 on 6 matching bases. Germline CDR1 SGHTA, CDR2 FQGTGA. Trimming took off 5 bases at V and 5 bases at J, with 12 bases between the two ends. This CDR3 has 13 amino acids. The CDR3: CASSPTGYETQYF. CDR3 in DNA: TGTGCCAGCAGCCCCACAGGGTATGAGACCCAGTACTTC.